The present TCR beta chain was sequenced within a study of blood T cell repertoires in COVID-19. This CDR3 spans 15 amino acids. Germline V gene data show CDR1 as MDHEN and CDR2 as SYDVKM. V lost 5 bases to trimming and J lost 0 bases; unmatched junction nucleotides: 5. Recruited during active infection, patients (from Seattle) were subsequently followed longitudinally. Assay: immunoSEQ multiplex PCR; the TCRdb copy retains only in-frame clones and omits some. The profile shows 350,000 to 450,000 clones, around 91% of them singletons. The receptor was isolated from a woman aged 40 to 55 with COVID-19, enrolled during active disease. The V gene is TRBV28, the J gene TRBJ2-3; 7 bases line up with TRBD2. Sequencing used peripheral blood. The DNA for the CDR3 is TGTGCCAGCAGTCACCTTAGCGGGAGCACAGATACGCAGTATTTT. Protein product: CASSHLSGSTDTQYF.